What follows are 32 T cell receptor beta chains derived from one specimen sequenced in a study of OX40 agonist ivuxolimab in advanced cancers. Assay: immunoSEQ multiplex PCR; the TCRdb copy retains only in-frame clones and omits some. The table records 50,000 or so clones, 79% of them present only once. The starting material was CD4+ or CD8+ T cells sorted from blood, obtained in a trial of the OX40 agonist ivuxolimab. Source of these receptors: an adult with an advanced solid tumor such as melanoma, head and neck, liver or kidney cancer.

The chain combines TRBV6-5 with TRBJ2-6; D possibly matches TRBD1 or TRBD2 (5 bases each). Trimming shortened V by 4 bases and J by 2 bases, and 12 bases separated the two germline ends. The CDR3 covers 16 residues. Germline V CDR1 and CDR2: MNHEY, SVGAGI. In DNA form, the CDR3 reads TGTGCCAGCAGTTCCTCTAGAGGGGCTGGGGCCAACGTCCTGACTTTC. Encoded protein: CASSSSRGAGANVLTF.

In nucleotides, the CDR3 is TGTGCCACCAGCAGAGGGGACCCGGGAGGGGAGCTGTTTTTT. It encodes CATSRGDPGGELFF. This chain connects TRBV15 to TRBJ2-2, with D perhaps matching TRBD1 or TRBD2 (5 bases each). Looked up from germline, CDR1 is LNHNV and CDR2 is YYDKDF (reference sequence). The CDR3 loop spans 14 amino acids. V was cut by 1 base and J by 8 bases, with 11 bases left in between. The whole variable domain, filled in from reference TRBV15 and TRBJ2-2, reads DAMVIQNPRYQVTQFGKPVTLSCSQTLNHNVMYWYQQKSSQAPKLLFHYYDKDFNNEADTPDNFQSRRPNTSFCFLDIRSPGLGDTAMYLCATSRGDPGGELFFGEGSRLTVL.

This clone was recorded a few times. A junction end diverges from the germline sequence, so it may reflect a read error. The genes are TRBV6-7 and TRBJ2-7; 12 positions match TRBD2. TRBV6-7 is known as an ORF, though its function is uncertain. The CDR3 loop spans 11 amino acids. The CDR3 protein is CASSLSSGRAF. The DNA of the CDR3 is TGTGCCAGCAGTCTCTCTAGCGGGAGGGCCTTC.

The chain joins TRBV30 to TRBJ1-4; D gene unclear. Deletions cut 0 bases from V and 0 bases from J, with 17 bases between. Germline V lookup: CDR1 GTSNPN, CDR2 SVGIG (reference sequence). The CDR3 length is 18 residues. CDR3 region: CAWSVRESLHATNEKLFF. CDR3 nucleotide sequence: TGTGCCTGGAGTGTACGCGAGAGTCTCCATGCAACTAATGAAAAACTGTTTTTT.

This clone has only one observation. Given a far larger clone just one base away, this is likely a sequencing read error. The J gene is TRBJ1-5, the V gene TRBV4-1; D is uncertain. Germline CDR1 is MGHRA and CDR2 is YSYEKL. Trimming cost V 1 base and J 7 bases, with 8 bases left between them. CDR3 length: 13 residues. CDR3 sequence (DNA): TGCGCCAGCAGCCAAGGCCCAGAACAGCCCCAGCATTTT. It specifies CASSQGPEQPQHF.

The chain uses TRBV6-7 and TRBJ2-1, with 11 nucleotides matching TRBD2. Being an ORF, TRBV6-7 has a function that is uncertain. This CDR3 has 17 amino acids. Trimming at V came to 0 bases and at J to 12 bases, leaving 13 bases not matched to a gene. The CDR3 sequence: CASSYSSIIAGGWRQFF. The DNA for the CDR3 is TGTGCCAGCAGTTACTCGTCAATAATAGCGGGAGGGTGGCGGCAGTTCTTC.

The chain combines TRBV18 with TRBJ2-1; TRBD1 agrees at 9 bases. With 6 bases clipped from V and 1 base from J, the junction kept 4 bases outside the gene matches. In germline, CDR1 is KGHSH, CDR2 LQKENI. The CDR3 consists of 15 residues. The CDR3 is CASSVGTGSYNEQFF. In DNA form, the CDR3 reads TGTGCCAGCTCCGTGGGGACAGGGTCCTACAATGAGCAGTTCTTC.

The J gene is TRBJ2-2, the V gene TRBV9, with D possibly matching TRBD2 (6 bases). Trimming cost V 3 bases and J 2 bases, with 17 bases left between them. The CDR3 totals 17 residues. The germline V gene encodes CDR1 SGDLS and CDR2 YYNGEE. As DNA, the CDR3 is TGTGCCAGCAGCGCCTCCCGGACGGGAGCTAACACCGGGGAGCTGTTTTTT. Amino acids: CASSASRTGANTGELFF.

The chain recombines TRBV7-2 with TRBJ1-1; possible D gene TRBD1, 5 bases. The CDR3 contains 15 residues. Germline V lookup: CDR1 SGHTA, CDR2 FQGNSA. The germline V and J ends were trimmed by 4 bases and 6 bases, with 18 bases remaining between them. This chain's CDR3 is CASSSAAGPWAEAFF. The DNA of the CDR3 is TGTGCCAGCAGCTCCGCCGCGGGGCCCTGGGCTGAAGCTTTCTTT.

The chain links TRBV11-2 to TRBJ2-7, with D unresolved. V gave up 5 bases and J gave up 1 base, with 15 bases separating them. From germline, CDR1 is SGHAT and CDR2 FQNNGV. CDR3 length: 15 residues. CDR3 coding DNA: TGTGCCAGCAGCCCGCCCTGGGGTGGGTCCTACGAGCAGTACTTC. Protein: CASSPPWGGSYEQYF.

V gene TRBV29-1 combines with J gene TRBJ1-1; TRBD1 might be the D (6 bases). The germline V gene has CDR1 SQVTM and CDR2 ANQGSEA. The CDR3 contains 13 residues. The germline V and J ends were trimmed by 6 bases and 4 bases, with 15 bases remaining between them. Written as DNA, the CDR3 is TGCAGCGTCGCCACAGGGAAGAGCACTGAAGCTTTCTTT. Amino acids: CSVATGKSTEAFF.

The chain links TRBV15 to TRBJ2-7; no clear D gene. V lost 0 bases and J lost 4, with 7 bases in between. The CDR3 sequence is 13 residues long. Germline V CDR1 and CDR2: LNHNV, YYDKDF (reference sequence). The chain's CDR3 is CATSRDQGYEQYF. DNA of the CDR3: TGTGCCACCAGCAGAGATCAAGGGTACGAGCAGTACTTC.

This rearrangement joins TRBV6-6 to TRBJ1-1; weak D call: TRBD1 (5 bases). CDR3 length equals 14 residues. V lost 0 bases and J 5 bases, leaving 10 bases between the germline ends. Germline V gene sequence: CDR1 MNHNY, CDR2 SVGAGI (reference sequence). The CDR3 DNA sequence: TGTGCCAGCAGTTACTCGGGGCAGGAGACTGAAGCTTTCTTT. Amino acid sequence: CASSYSGQETEAFF.

This clone was seen just once. CDR3 protein: CAISESTGRTLANEKLFF. The DNA of the CDR3 is TGTGCCATCAGTGAGTCGACGGGGCGGACACTAGCTAATGAAAAACTGTTTTTT. V gene TRBV10-3 combines with J gene TRBJ1-4; possibly TRBD1 for D (5 bases). The germline V gene has CDR1 ENHRY and CDR2 SYGVKD. The CDR3 sequence is 18 residues long. The V gene lost 0 bases and the J gene lost 3 bases, with 17 bases spanning the gap.

This chain connects TRBV6-1 to TRBJ2-7; TRBD2 aligns across 13 bases. Germline trimming cut 3 bases from V and 7 bases from J; bases unmatched to any gene: 6. This CDR3 has 15 residues. Germline CDR1 is MNHNS and CDR2 is SASEGT. The CDR3 reads CASSEGLAGLKEQYF. The CDR3 DNA reads as TGTGCCAGCAGTGAGGGACTAGCGGGACTCAAGGAGCAGTACTTC.

The chain links TRBV2 to TRBJ2-3; D is possibly TRBD1 (5 bases). The ends were cut back, 1 base at V and 2 bases at J, with 7 bases in the middle. Per the germline V gene, CDR1 is SNHLY and CDR2 is FYNNEI. This CDR3 is built from 14 residues. The CDR3 reads CASSEGQSTDTQYF. CDR3 DNA sequence: TGTGCCAGCAGTGAAGGACAGTCCACAGATACGCAGTATTTT.

CDR3 DNA sequence: TGCGCCAGCAGCCAAAAGAGAGACTGGGGCGGCGGGGAGCTGTTTTTT. Its translation is CASSQKRDWGGGELFF. The rearrangement links TRBV4-1 to TRBJ2-2; maybe TRBD1 (5 bases). The CDR3 runs 16 residues. Trimming took 2 bases from V and 7 from J, leaving 17 bases between them. Germline lookup yields CDR1 MGHRA and CDR2 YSYEKL.

This chain uses TRBV5-8 with TRBJ1-1; D gene ambiguous. V was clipped by 4 bases and J by 5 bases, with 6 bases between them. This CDR3 is built from 11 residues. Germline V CDR1 and CDR2: SGHTS, YDEGEE. CDR3: CASSQMTEAFF. CDR3 DNA sequence: TGTGCCAGCAGCCAGATGACTGAAGCTTTCTTT.

The rearrangement uses TRBV11-3 and TRBJ2-3; D may be TRBD2 (5 bases). The V end lost 3 bases, the J end lost 1 base, and 14 bases lay between the germline ends. The germline V gene encodes CDR1 SGHNT and CDR2 YENEEA. The CDR3 extends over 16 amino acids. CDR3 nucleotide sequence: TGTGCCAGCAGCTTGAGCGGAAGGGCGCGCACAGATACGCAGTATTTT. Translated: CASSLSGRARTDTQYF.

The chain combines TRBV28 with TRBJ1-6; D is unclear. CDR1 is MDHEN, CDR2 SYDVKM, per germline. There are 12 residues in the CDR3. V was cut by 8 bases and J by 9 bases, with 11 bases left in between. CDR3 residues: CASVLGSSPLHF. CDR3 coding DNA: TGTGCCAGCGTCTTGGGTAGTTCACCCCTCCACTTT.

Worth noting for this clone: Other DNA sequences within the sample encode an identical CDR3. The V call is TRBV5-1, the J call TRBJ2-7, with D unclear. Trimming took off 2 bases at V and 5 bases at J, with 5 bases between the two ends. The CDR3 is 11 amino acids. Germline V gene lookup returns CDR1 SGHRS and CDR2 YFSETQ. CDR3 sequence: CASSLRDEQYF. In DNA form, the CDR3 reads TGCGCCAGCAGCTTACGGGACGAGCAGTACTTC.

About this clone itself: Other DNA sequences of this sample code for an identical CDR3. The chain is built from TRBV7-9 and TRBJ2-3, with TRBD2 matching 9 bases. V was clipped by 5 bases and J by 6 bases; unmatched bases: 12. The CDR3 runs to 16 residues. Germline V gene data show CDR1 as SEHNR and CDR2 as FQNEAQ (reference sequence). CDR3 DNA: TGTGCCAGCAGCCAGGGGCGGGGGGGCAGTCGGGATACGCAGTATTTT. Translation: CASSQGRGGSRDTQYF.

This clone was counted ten times or more. The chain is built from TRBV10-3 and TRBJ2-1; 11 nucleotides line up with TRBD2. The ends lost 0 bases at V and 4 bases at J; junction bases unmatched: 5. Per the germline V gene, CDR1 is ENHRY and CDR2 is SYGVKD. The CDR3 consists of 17 residues. The CDR3 DNA reads as TGTGCCATCAGTGAGTCCGGGGGGACTAGCGGTTACAATGAGCAGTTCTTC. It specifies CAISESGGTSGYNEQFF.

The rearrangement uses TRBV4-1 and TRBJ2-7; 7 nucleotides line up with TRBD2. V shed 4 bases, J shed 2 bases, and the junction held 5 bases outside the gene matches. The CDR3 has 14 amino acids. Germline V CDR1 and CDR2: MGHRA, YSYEKL. In DNA, the CDR3 is TGCGCCAGCAGCCGGGACTACGGCCCCTACGAGCAGTACTTC. Its translation is CASSRDYGPYEQYF.

The chain combines TRBV30 with TRBJ1-6; D may be TRBD1 (5 bases). There are 15 residues in the CDR3. Germline CDR1 and CDR2: GTSNPN and SVGIG (reference sequence). CDR3 sequence: CAWGGRDSYNSPLHF. For the CDR3, the DNA is TGTGCGTGGGGGGGTCGGGACTCCTATAATTCACCCCTCCACTTT.

The chain couples TRBV30 to TRBJ1-1; possibly TRBD1 for D (5 bases). Germline V gene sequence: CDR1 GTSNPN, CDR2 SVGIG (reference sequence). Trimming shortened V by 0 bases and J by 10 bases, and 12 bases separated the two germline ends. The CDR3 runs to 12 residues. In DNA form, the CDR3 reads TGTGCCTGGAGTGTACTTGGGGGGGGAGCTTTCTTT. It specifies CAWSVLGGGAFF.

The rearrangement links TRBV5-5 to TRBJ2-4, with 10 positions matching TRBD1. The germline V gene has CDR1 SGHKS and CDR2 YYEKEE (reference sequence). The CDR3 is 13 amino acids. Trimming removed 5 bases from V and 8 bases from J; junction bases left unmatched: 4. The CDR3 nucleotides read TGTGCCAGCAGTTGGGACAGGGGATACATTCAGTACTTC. As protein: CASSWDRGYIQYF.

This chain's CDR3 is CASSPKPQTGQQYF. CDR3 nucleotide sequence: TGTGCCAGCAGTCCCAAACCCCAAACAGGGCAGCAGTACTTC. The chain has TRBV7-9 and TRBJ2-7; D is possibly TRBD1 (6 bases). The CDR3 contains 14 residues. Germline V gives CDR1 SEHNR, CDR2 FQNEAQ (reference sequence). V lost 6 bases to trimming and J lost 8 bases, with 20 bases between them. Full variable domain (remainder filled in from reference TRBV7-9 and TRBJ2-7): DTGVSQNPRHKITKRGQNVTFRCDPISEHNRLYWYRQTLGQGPEFLTYFQNEAQLEKSRLLSDRFSAERPKGSFSTLEIQRTEQGDSAMYLCASSPKPQTGQQYFGPGTRLTVT.

The V and J genes are TRBV18 and TRBJ2-7, with D maybe TRBD2 (6 bases). In germline, CDR1 is KGHSH, CDR2 LQKENI. Between the trimmed V and J ends, which lost 4 bases and 5 bases, there was a span of 15 bases. The CDR3 sequence is 14 residues long. CDR3 nucleotides: TGTGCCAGCTCACGGGACTCCGGTGGGGACGAGCAGTACTTC. The encoded protein is CASSRDSGGDEQYF.

The chain recombines TRBV6-1 with TRBJ2-1; 11 bases agree with TRBD1. Trimming at V came to 4 bases and at J to 6 bases, leaving 5 bases not matched to a gene. This CDR3 spans 15 amino acids. Germline lookup yields CDR1 MNHNS and CDR2 SASEGT. The CDR3 DNA follows: TGTGCCAGCAGTGCCCGGGACAGGGGGGGCAATGAGCAGTTCTTC. Translated, it gives CASSARDRGGNEQFF.

The chain is built from TRBV28 and TRBJ2-3; 7 bases line up with TRBD1. J lost 2 bases, V lost 3 bases, and 2 bases had no gene match. Germline V CDR1 and CDR2: MDHEN, SYDVKM. The CDR3 is made up of 14 amino acids. The CDR3 here is CASSLTGNTDTQYF. CDR3 bases: TGTGCCAGCAGTTTGACAGGGAACACAGATACGCAGTATTTT.

V is TRBV11-1 and J is TRBJ1-1; possible D gene TRBD1, 5 bases. Germline values: CDR1 SGHAT, CDR2 FQDESV (reference sequence). The CDR3 consists of 15 residues. Trimming stripped 5 bases from V and 1 base from J, with 14 bases between. CDR3 DNA sequence: TGTGCCAGCAGCGCCAGTGGGGGTAGGAACACTGAAGCTTTCTTT. This encodes CASSASGGRNTEAFF.